Included here is one T cell receptor beta chain sequence, with context. The target antigen is unknown. The junction had 3 bases not matched to a gene; V was cut back by 4 bases and J by 7 bases. The CDR3 is 14 amino acids. The germline gives CDR1 SGDLS, CDR2 YYNGEE. Nominally healthy donors provided the samples, though records likely missed some immune exposures. These data are taken from a study of cytomegalovirus exposure and HLA in healthy donors. General study findings and limits: The study reported that TCR beta sequences accurately predicted HLA-A and HLA-B alleles in most subjects. Altogether, 150 or so TCR beta chains were recorded as cytomegalovirus-associated.

Both 60 Vbeta primers and 13 Jbeta primers went into the PCR. TCRdb's table, derived via immunoSEQ multiplex PCR, lists solely in-frame clones and lacks some. The sample includes 150,000 to 200,000 clones, around 90% of them seen just once. The chain recombines TRBV9 with TRBJ2-1, with 12 bases identical to TRBD2. Sample: PBMCs. This TCR was sampled from a woman between 18 and 30 years old in good health and CMV-seronegative. The CDR3 loop is CASSSSGRGNEQFF. The CDR3, as DNA: TGTGCCAGCAGCTCTAGCGGGAGGGGAAATGAGCAGTTCTTC.